The 19 T cell receptor beta chains below were found in one sample sequenced in a study of early T cells in non-severe SARS-CoV-2 infection. TCRdb processed the 5' RACE reads anew with MiXCR; each CDR3 protein has one entry. Here the sample spans about 80,000 distinct CDR3 sequences, over 4% being singletons. This specimen consisted of whole blood, obtained at baseline. The origin of the receptors is an adult who was a healthcare worker with PCR-confirmed SARS-CoV-2 infection or an uninfected control (not recorded which).

This clonotype was detected ten times or more. The chain combines TRBV12-3 or TRBV12-4 with TRBJ1-5, with D tentatively TRBD1 (6 bases). The germline V and J ends were trimmed by 6 bases and 7 bases, with 19 bases remaining between them. This CDR3 has 15 amino acids. The CDR3 sequence is CASRGVTGTTQPQHF. In DNA form, the CDR3 reads TGTGCCAGCAGGGGGGTAACAGGGACCACCCAGCCCCAGCATTTT.

This clonotype showed up just a few times. The rearrangement uses TRBV4-1 and TRBJ2-7; TRBD1 might be the D (6 bases). CDR3 length: 16 residues. Germline V gene data show CDR1 as MGHRA and CDR2 as YSYEKL. V was cut by 1 base and J by 2 bases, with 15 bases left in between. DNA for the CDR3: TGCGCCAGCAGCCAAGCAGCTGCCGGACAGACCTACGAGCAGTACTTC. Translation: CASSQAAAGQTYEQYF.

This clonotype was counted at least ten times. The chain carries TRBV5-1 and TRBJ1-1; D not resolved. V shed 0 bases and J shed 6 bases, with 9 bases lying between them. This CDR3 has 13 amino acids. In germline, CDR1 is SGHRS, CDR2 YFSETQ. CDR3 sequence reads: CASSLVVAAEAFF. As DNA, the CDR3 is TGCGCCAGCAGCTTGGTAGTCGCGGCTGAAGCTTTCTTT.

This clonotype was observed a handful of times. V and J are TRBV7-9 and TRBJ1-1, with a tentative D call TRBD1 (5 bases). The germline V gene encodes CDR1 SEHNR and CDR2 FQNEAQ (reference sequence). Trimming removed 1 base at V and 5 bases at J, with 14 bases between. The CDR3 totals 15 residues. The CDR3 coding sequence is TGTGCCAGCAGCTTAGGTCCAGGGAGGAGGACTGAAGCTTTCTTT. This translates into CASSLGPGRRTEAFF.

This clonotype was counted only a few times. The chain couples TRBV28 to TRBJ2-7; D ambiguous. The length of the CDR3 is 11 residues. Germline lookup yields CDR1 MDHEN and CDR2 SYDVKM. The V end lost 3 bases, the J end lost 9 bases, and 9 bases lay between the germline ends. This chain's CDR3 is CASSFGTGQYF. The CDR3 DNA sequence: TGTGCCAGCAGTTTCGGTACCGGGCAGTACTTC.

In its sample, this clonotype was seen a few times. The genes are TRBV3-1 and TRBJ1-5; D gene ambiguous. The V and J ends lost 0 bases and 1 base respectively, with 7 bases between them. Germline CDR1 reads LGHDT; CDR2 reads YNNKEL (reference sequence). This CDR3 has 15 residues. The DNA of the CDR3 is TGTGCCAGCAGCCAAGATTCCAGGAGCAATCAGCCCCAGCATTTT. The encoded protein is CASSQDSRSNQPQHF.

The chain combines TRBV28 with TRBJ2-7, with D possibly matching TRBD1 (6 bases). Between the trimmed V and J ends, which lost 5 bases and 2 bases, there was a span of 10 bases. CDR3 length: 13 residues. Germline assignment: CDR1 MDHEN and CDR2 SYDVKM. CDR3 DNA sequence: TGTGCCAGCAGTGTGGACAGTCCCTACGAGCAGTACTTC. Its translation is CASSVDSPYEQYF.

J is TRBJ2-1 and V is TRBV12-3 or TRBV12-4; possibly TRBD2 for D (5 bases). V shed 6 bases and J shed 7 bases, with 19 bases lying between them. The CDR3 runs to 15 residues. The CDR3 nucleotides are TGTGCCAGCAGGGGCACGGGGAACGTTCATAATGAGCAGTTCTTC. This translates into CASRGTGNVHNEQFF.

The table lists this clonotype with many counts. The chain uses TRBV7-9 and TRBJ2-1; 9 nucleotides match TRBD1. Germline values: CDR1 SEHNR, CDR2 FQNEAQ (reference sequence). The ends lost 5 bases at V and 4 bases at J; junction bases unmatched: 3. The CDR3 length is 14 residues. CDR3 loop: CASSPGTGYNEQFF. The CDR3 DNA is TGTGCCAGCAGCCCCGGGACAGGGTACAATGAGCAGTTCTTC.

This clonotype was counted at least ten times. The chain combines TRBV2 with TRBJ2-1; TRBD2 matches 13 bases. Germline loops: CDR1 SNHLY, CDR2 FYNNEI. Trimming at V came to 5 bases and at J to 15 bases, leaving 7 bases not matched to a gene. The CDR3 is made up of 13 amino acids. The CDR3 protein is CASSPQTSGRPFF. CDR3 DNA: TGTGCCAGCAGTCCCCAGACTAGCGGGAGGCCGTTCTTC.

The chain links TRBV6-5 to TRBJ2-2; D gene ambiguous. The germline V and J ends were trimmed by 4 bases and 5 bases, with 11 bases remaining between them. The CDR3 has 14 residues. The germline V gene encodes CDR1 MNHEY and CDR2 SVGAGI. CDR3 region: CASSSDFRTGELFF. In nucleotides, the CDR3 is TGTGCCAGCAGTTCCGATTTCAGGACCGGGGAGCTGTTTTTT.

The table lists this clonotype with many counts. The chain recombines TRBV6-6 with TRBJ1-2, with D tentatively TRBD1 (5 bases). This CDR3 has 14 amino acids. The germline gives CDR1 MNHNY, CDR2 SVGAGI (reference sequence). V was shortened by 4 bases and J by 2 bases, with 11 bases between the two germline ends. The DNA of the CDR3 is TGTGCCAGCAGTTGGGCCAGGGAGAACTATGGCTACACCTTC. Translating gives CASSWARENYGYTF.

This clonotype was recorded many times. CDR3 sequence reads: CASSPNYGDTQYF. The DNA for the CDR3 is TGTGCCAGCTCACCCAACTATGGAGATACGCAGTATTTT. J is TRBJ2-3 and V is TRBV18; D is undetermined. CDR3 length equals 13 residues. V was cut by 3 bases and J by 5 bases, with 9 bases left in between. Germline assignment: CDR1 KGHSH and CDR2 LQKENI.

This clonotype has a handful of counts. The chain links TRBV30 to TRBJ1-1; D is ambiguous. Germline lookup yields CDR1 GTSNPN and CDR2 SVGIG (reference sequence). The ends were cut back, 7 bases at V and 2 bases at J, with 11 bases in the middle. This CDR3 comprises 12 residues. The CDR3 sequence: CAFHRANTEAFF. The CDR3 DNA follows: TGTGCCTTCCACCGGGCCAACACTGAAGCTTTCTTT.

The V gene is TRBV3-1, the J gene TRBJ2-7; 7 bases match TRBD2. This CDR3 is built from 14 residues. Per germline, CDR1 LGHDT and CDR2 YNNKEL (reference sequence). Trimming took 2 bases from V and 2 from J; bases not matched to a gene: 3. CDR3 nucleotide sequence: TGTGCCAGCAGCCAATTTGCGGGGGCCTACGAGCAGTACTTC. Translated, it gives CASSQFAGAYEQYF.

The table lists this clonotype with many counts. The chain uses TRBV20-1 and TRBJ1-4; 10 nucleotides line up with TRBD1. V shed 4 bases and J 7 bases; nucleotides not matched to a gene: 9. Germline CDR1 and CDR2: DFQATT and SNEGSKA (reference sequence). The CDR3 sequence is 15 residues long. CDR3 in amino acids: CSATLPGQGTEKLFF. The CDR3 bases are TGCAGTGCTACCCTCCCGGGACAGGGGACTGAAAAACTGTTTTTT.

The CDR3 nucleotides read TGTGCCAGCAAAGCGGGAGGGAAGTACGAGCAGTACTTC. Translation: CASKAGGKYEQYF. The chain employs TRBV28 and TRBJ2-7; 10 nucleotides match TRBD2. This CDR3 has 13 amino acids. The V and J ends lost 7 bases and 4 bases, in that order; junction bases with no gene match: 4. The germline gives CDR1 MDHEN, CDR2 SYDVKM.

This clonotype was seen ten or more times. The V gene is TRBV11-2, the J gene TRBJ2-1; 11 bases agree with TRBD1. Germline values: CDR1 SGHAT, CDR2 FQNNGV. The CDR3 is made up of 20 amino acids. Losses at the gene ends were 4 bases for V and 1 base for J; bases not matched to a gene: 15. The CDR3 protein is CASSWTGGLSGSHSYNEQFF. For the CDR3, the DNA is TGTGCCAGCAGCTGGACAGGGGGCCTTAGCGGGAGCCATTCCTACAATGAGCAGTTCTTC.

This clonotype occurred many times. The chain couples TRBV6-5 to TRBJ2-7; D is unclear. V lost 2 bases and J 2 bases, leaving 10 bases between the germline ends. Germline CDR1 is MNHEY and CDR2 is SVGAGI. The CDR3 totals 14 residues. The CDR3 DNA reads as TGTGCCAGCAGTTACAGGGAATTCACCTACGAGCAGTACTTC. Translating it yields CASSYREFTYEQYF.